These 17 T cell receptor beta chains originate from one sample sequenced in a study of post-analysis software for immune sequencing data. TCR beta cDNA libraries included unique molecular identifiers. TCRdb re-called the PCR reads with MiXCR, one entry per CDR3 protein. The data show roughly 160,000 distinct CDR3 sequences, roughly 35% seen once. The sample consisted of blood, taken after autologous hematopoietic stem cell transplantation. These TCRs come from a girl aged 10 to 17 with multiple sclerosis.

This clonotype was seen ten or more times. The CDR3 spells CASSFTGTEAFF. The CDR3 bases are TGCGCCAGCAGCTTTACCGGGACAGAAGCTTTCTTT. The V and J genes are TRBV4-3 and TRBJ1-1, with a possible D match to TRBD1 (6 bases). Trimming took 5 bases from V and 8 from J, leaving 12 bases between them. CDR1 is LGHNA and CDR2 is YSLEER in the germline V gene. CDR3 length: 12 residues.

This clonotype has more than one count but fewer than ten. This sequence joins TRBV29-1 and TRBJ2-7; the D call may be TRBD1 or TRBD2 (5 bases each). The CDR3 runs to 14 residues. The germline gives CDR1 SQVTM, CDR2 ANQGSEA. V lost 4 bases, J lost 3 bases, and 16 bases lay in between. CDR3 protein: CSVGDKGSGYEQYF. CDR3 DNA sequence: TGCAGCGTTGGGGATAAGGGGAGTGGCTACGAGCAGTACTTC.

V gene TRBV12-3 or TRBV12-4 combines with J gene TRBJ2-1; perhaps D is TRBD1 or TRBD2 (5 bases each). V lost 3 bases and J 7 bases, leaving 16 bases between the germline ends. The CDR3 contains 15 residues. The chain's CDR3 is CASSLGTRVGNEQFF. The CDR3 DNA follows: TGTGCCAGCAGTTTGGGGACCCGGGTTGGGAATGAGCAGTTCTTC.

Of note for this clonotype: Sequence at one end of the junction differs from germline and may be a read error. The V call is TRBV24-1, the J call TRBJ1-5; D remains ambiguous. The germline gives CDR1 KGHDR, CDR2 SFDVKD. The CDR3 runs to 15 residues. The CDR3 region is CATSDSGIPYQPRHF. CDR3 DNA sequence: TGTGCCACCAGTGACTCCGGGATACCATACCAGCCCCGGCATTTT.

V usage is TRBV7-9 and J usage is TRBJ2-1, with 12 bases identical to TRBD2. The CDR3 runs to 15 residues. In germline, CDR1 is SEHNR, CDR2 FQNEAQ (reference sequence). With V trimmed by 8 bases and J by 8 bases, 10 bases remained unmatched. DNA of the CDR3: TGTGCCAGCCTCCCTAAGACTAGCGGGAGCGATGAGCAGTTCTTC. This gives the protein CASLPKTSGSDEQFF.

This clonotype was seen once. The CDR3 loop reads CASSLDLTGYNEQFF. Here the CDR3 DNA reads TGCGCCAGCAGCTTGGATCTGACTGGTTACAATGAGCAGTTCTTC. V usage is TRBV5-1 and J usage is TRBJ2-1; D ambiguous. Germline CDR1 is SGHRS and CDR2 is YFSETQ. V was trimmed by 0 bases and J by 4 bases, leaving 11 bases between them. The CDR3 is 15 residues long.

To note about this clonotype: A clone one base away is much larger, so this may be a read error. The genes are TRBV12-3 or TRBV12-4 and TRBJ1-1, with D possibly TRBD1 on 5 matching bases. The length of the CDR3 is 13 residues. The CDR3, as DNA: TGTGCCAGCAGTTCAGGACACAACACTGCAGCTTTCTTT. This codes for CASSSGHNTAAFF.

Concerning this clonotype: Being one base from a much bigger clone, this may be a read error. The CDR3 loop is CASSQGLLDRPHNEQFF. DNA of the CDR3: TGCGCCAGCAGCCAGGGCTTACTAGACCGGCCCCACAATGAGCAGTTCTTC. The chain carries TRBV4-3 and TRBJ2-1; tentative D call: TRBD2 (5 bases). Trimming cost V 3 bases and J 5 bases, with 20 bases left between them. Germline V gene data show CDR1 as LGHNA and CDR2 as YSLEER. The CDR3 is 17 residues long.

This clonotype was detected a few times. The chain has TRBV27 and TRBJ2-7; no clear D. The ends were cut back, 2 bases at V and 6 bases at J, with 11 bases in the middle. The CDR3 has 13 residues. The germline V gene encodes CDR1 MNHEY and CDR2 SMNVEV (reference sequence). CDR3 in DNA: TGTGCCAGCAGTTTAGGTCCCTCTGGCGAGCAGTACTTC. It codes for CASSLGPSGEQYF.

This clonotype showed up many times. V is TRBV7-2 and J is TRBJ2-7; 10 bases are a match to TRBD2. The CDR3 contains 16 residues. CDR1 and CDR2 from the germline V gene are SGHTA and FQGNSA. V lost 4 bases to trimming and J lost 5 bases; unmatched junction nucleotides: 11. DNA of the CDR3: TGTGCCAGCAGCTGGGCCCCTAGCGGGAGTGTGGACGAGCAGTACTTC. Its protein product is CASSWAPSGSVDEQYF.

This clonotype was observed many times. The genes are TRBV29-1 and TRBJ2-5; 7 bases match TRBD2. J lost 0 bases, V lost 3 bases, and 7 bases had no gene match. CDR1 is SQVTM and CDR2 is ANQGSEA in the germline V gene. This CDR3 region has 15 residues. CDR3 nucleotide sequence: TGCAGCGTTGAGGGTTTTCTAGCGGACCAAGAGACCCAGTACTTC. The encoded protein is CSVEGFLADQETQYF.

The rearrangement uses TRBV30 and TRBJ2-5; TRBD1 is a possible D gene (6 bases). V lost 1 base to trimming and J lost 1 base, with 13 bases between them. CDR3 length: 15 residues. Germline lookup yields CDR1 GTSNPN and CDR2 SVGIG (reference sequence). CDR3 amino acids: CAWSAGTSSQETQYF. The CDR3 bases are TGTGCCTGGAGTGCAGGGACAAGCAGCCAAGAGACCCAGTACTTC.

This chain joins TRBV20-1 and TRBJ2-5, with D perhaps matching TRBD2 (6 bases). The CDR3 runs 15 residues. Germline CDR1 is DFQATT and CDR2 is SNEGSKA (reference sequence). Trimming removed 0 bases from V and 11 bases from J, with 22 bases in between. The CDR3 reads CSARDGRLGGNEQYF. The CDR3 DNA is TGCAGTGCTAGAGACGGGAGACTAGGTGGGAATGAGCAGTACTTC.

The rearrangement joins TRBV28 to TRBJ1-1, with a possible D match to TRBD1 (5 bases). The CDR3 consists of 14 residues. V was shortened by 2 bases and J by 0 bases, with 7 bases between the two germline ends. The germline gives CDR1 MDHEN, CDR2 SYDVKM. The CDR3 reads CASSLRGLNTEAFF. The CDR3 nucleotides are TGTGCCAGCAGTTTAAGGGGTTTGAACACTGAAGCTTTCTTT.

The V and J genes are TRBV7-2 and TRBJ2-3, with 8 bases matching TRBD2. This CDR3 has 16 amino acids. J lost 5 bases, V lost 5 bases, and 12 bases had no gene match. Germline assignment: CDR1 SGHTA and CDR2 FQGNSA. As DNA, the CDR3 is TGTGCCAGCAGCCAAGGACCGGGACTAGTGGTAGATACGCAGTATTTT. Translating gives CASSQGPGLVVDTQYF.

This clonotype was seen a handful of times. The rearrangement links TRBV29-1 to TRBJ1-2; D gene ambiguous. Trimming pared 4 bases from V and 8 bases from J, leaving 11 bases between. The CDR3 has 11 residues. Germline V gene lookup returns CDR1 SQVTM and CDR2 ANQGSEA. Here the CDR3 DNA reads TGCAGCGTTGTGGGGAGTGACGGCTACACCTTC. Its translation: CSVVGSDGYTF.

Ten or more counts support this clonotype. The chain combines TRBV12-3 or TRBV12-4 with TRBJ2-3, with D possibly being TRBD2 (5 bases). With 5 bases removed from V and 6 bases from J, the gap between germline ends came to 15 bases. The CDR3 contains 14 residues. CDR3 amino acids: CASSQEGGRDTQYF. The DNA of the CDR3 is TGTGCCAGCAGTCAAGAGGGCGGCAGGGATACGCAGTATTTT.